This T cell receptor (beta chain) was retrieved from a study of T-cell reconstitution after alpha-beta-depleted transplantation in children. General observations from the study: After transplant, high TCRbeta diversity at day 60 in some patients arose from surviving recipient T cells and thymic progenitors. A year post-transplant, T-cell counts and diversity derived mostly from newly produced T cells. About two months after transplant, alpha-beta T cells reportedly came from several hundred expanded graft clones.

Unique molecular identifiers were used to barcode this TCRbeta library. A single record per CDR3 protein comes from TCRdb applying MiXCR to the PCR reads. Among around 300,000 distinct CDR3 sequences, approximately 7.3% were seen once, and the ten largest hold around 10%. Germline V gene data show CDR1 as SEHNR and CDR2 as FQNEAQ (reference sequence). This CDR3 has 16 residues. V was pared by 5 bases and J by 6 bases, with 8 bases of the junction left unmatched. This clonotype was detected only a few times. Its antigen is not identified. The TCR originated in a female patient between 2 and 15 years old who had a stem cell transplant for Fanconi anemia, so the T cells may come from the graft donor. The J gene is TRBJ2-3, the V gene TRBV7-9, with 13 bases fitting TRBD2. This material consisted of peripheral blood, taken 360 days after TCRalphabeta/CD19-depleted stem cell transplant. CDR3 in amino acids: CASSLTSGGFADTQYF. CDR3 DNA sequence: TGTGCCAGCAGCCTGACTAGCGGGGGGTTCGCGGATACGCAGTATTTT.